A single sample is the source of the 15 T cell receptor beta chains below, sequenced in a study of CD8+ T cells in alopecia areata. Extraction and reverse transcription of RNA yielded cDNA as the sequencing template. Repertoires were generated with immunoSEQ multiplex PCR, while TCRdb's copy carries only in-frame clones and drops some. The sample yields more than 200,000 clones, roughly 64% seen once. The treatment is: oral pan-JAK inhibitor, 5-10 mg twice daily. Sequences were derived from CD4+ T cells sorted from blood, sampled at week 4, from a patient treated with tofacitinib. The receptor source for this set is a human donor with alopecia areata.

The V gene is TRBV29-1, the J gene TRBJ1-2; TRBD1 is a possible D gene (5 bases). The V and J ends lost 3 bases and 2 bases respectively, with 10 bases between them. The CDR3 consists of 13 residues. Germline CDR1 and CDR2: SQVTM and ANQGSEA. The CDR3 protein is CSVDGAPNYGYTF. CDR3 coding DNA: TGCAGCGTTGACGGGGCCCCGAACTATGGCTACACCTTC.

The chain joins TRBV4-3 to TRBJ2-7; possible D gene TRBD1, 6 bases. The CDR3 sequence is 19 residues long. Germline assignment: CDR1 LGHNA and CDR2 YSLEER. V gave up 0 bases and J gave up 0 bases, with 21 bases separating them. In nucleotides, the CDR3 is TGCGCCAGCAGCCAAGATCGGGCAGGGGCCACCCCGACCTCCTACGAGCAGTACTTC. This codes for CASSQDRAGATPTSYEQYF.

This clone was seen only once. The V call is TRBV7-9, the J call TRBJ2-7; TRBD1 aligns across 7 bases. The CDR3 length is 15 residues. Germline values: CDR1 SEHNR, CDR2 FQNEAQ (reference sequence). Trimming removed 5 bases from V and 2 bases from J; junction bases left unmatched: 9. CDR3 residues: CASSLYRDRAYEQYF. As DNA, the CDR3 is TGTGCCAGCAGCCTCTACCGGGACAGAGCCTACGAGCAGTACTTC.

The chain combines TRBV27 with TRBJ2-1, with 8 bases fitting TRBD2. Germline trimming cut 5 bases from V and 6 bases from J; bases unmatched to any gene: 9. The CDR3 totals 15 residues. Per the germline V gene, CDR1 is MNHEY and CDR2 is SMNVEV (reference sequence). CDR3 in amino acids: CASSKGVAGSNEQFF. CDR3 DNA sequence: TGTGCCAGCAGTAAAGGGGTAGCGGGGAGCAATGAGCAGTTCTTC.

The chain is built from TRBV5-1 and TRBJ1-2; 7 bases match TRBD1. The CDR3 has 14 residues. CDR1 and CDR2 from the germline V gene are SGHRS and YFSETQ. Germline trimming cut 4 bases from V and 6 bases from J; bases unmatched to any gene: 9. The CDR3 protein is CASSPGTAGDGYTF. The CDR3 DNA reads as TGCGCCAGCAGCCCCGGGACAGCCGGGGATGGCTACACCTTC.

The genes are TRBV4-3 and TRBJ1-6, with TRBD1 as a possible D gene (6 bases). V lost 4 bases and J 5 bases, leaving 9 bases between the germline ends. Germline CDR1 is LGHNA and CDR2 is YSLEER. This CDR3 is built from 14 residues. CDR3 bases: TGCGCCAGCAGCCCAACAGGGAATAATTCACCCCTCCACTTT. This codes for CASSPTGNNSPLHF.

The genes are TRBV29-1 and TRBJ1-3; the D gene is possibly TRBD1 (6 bases). Trimming shortened V by 4 bases and J by 3 bases, and 13 bases separated the two germline ends. Germline V gene data show CDR1 as SQVTM and CDR2 as ANQGSEA. There are 14 residues in the CDR3. The CDR3 region is CSVASGGYGNTIYF. CDR3 bases: TGCAGCGTTGCTTCTGGGGGCTATGGAAACACCATATATTTT.

The rearrangement links TRBV19 to TRBJ1-5; possibly TRBD1 for D (6 bases). With 4 bases removed from V and 5 bases from J, the gap between germline ends came to 12 bases. Germline CDR1 LNHDA, CDR2 SQIVND (reference sequence). The CDR3 loop spans 14 amino acids. CDR3 amino acids: CASSTRQADQPQHF. CDR3 nucleotide sequence: TGTGCCAGTAGTACCCGACAGGCTGATCAGCCCCAGCATTTT. Combining the CDR3 with reference TRBV19 and TRBJ1-5 gives the whole variable domain DGGITQSPKYLFRKEGQNVTLSCEQNLNHDAMYWYRQDPGQGLRLIYYSQIVNDFQKGDIAEGYSVSREKKESFPLTVTSAQKNPTAFYLCASSTRQADQPQHFGDGTRLSIL.

This clone has just a few counts. The V and J genes are TRBV30 and TRBJ2-3; D gene unclear. The length of the CDR3 is 14 residues. Per germline, CDR1 GTSNPN and CDR2 SVGIG (reference sequence). Trimming cost V 4 bases and J 4 bases, with 15 bases left between them. DNA of the CDR3: TGTGCCTGGACCGGTCCCCCCCTCGCAGATACGCAGTATTTT. Residues: CAWTGPPLADTQYF. The full variable domain, with the rest looked up from reference TRBV30 and TRBJ2-3, is SQTIHQWPATLVQPVGSPLSLECTVEGTSNPNLYWYRQAAGRGLQLLFYSVGIGQISSEVPQNLSASRPQDRQFILSSKKLLLSDSGFYLCAWTGPPLADTQYFGPGTRLTVL.

This chain links TRBV10-2 with TRBJ1-2; possible D gene TRBD1, 5 bases. The germline V gene has CDR1 WSHSY and CDR2 SAAADI. CDR3 size: 11 residues. With 6 bases removed from V and 7 bases from J, the gap between germline ends came to 9 bases. The CDR3 here is CASREDSGYTF. The CDR3 nucleotides read TGCGCCAGCAGAGAAGACAGTGGCTACACCTTC.

The gene calls are TRBV29-1 and TRBJ1-2; a weak D match, TRBD1 (5 bases). Germline assignment: CDR1 SQVTM and CDR2 ANQGSEA. CDR3 length equals 12 residues. V lost 5 bases to trimming and J lost 4 bases, with 11 bases between them. The DNA of the CDR3 is TGCAGCGTTCATGGGGGGAGCTATGGCTACACCTTC. This encodes CSVHGGSYGYTF.

The rearrangement joins TRBV4-2 to TRBJ2-3; possible D gene TRBD1, 5 bases. V lost 4 bases and J lost 4, with 9 bases in between. This CDR3 region has 13 residues. Germline CDR1 reads LGHNA; CDR2 reads YNFKEQ. The CDR3 coding sequence is TGTGCCAGCAGCCGGACCAGGGCAGATACGCAGTATTTT. Translated: CASSRTRADTQYF.

This rearrangement joins TRBV23-1 to TRBJ2-5; 7 bases line up with TRBD2. TRBV23-1 is classed as an ORF, of uncertain function. J lost 0 bases, V lost 0 bases, and 4 bases had no gene match. The CDR3 runs 16 residues. CDR3 DNA sequence: TGCGCCAGCAGTCAATCGCCAGGGACTAACCAAGAGACCCAGTACTTC. Translation: CASSQSPGTNQETQYF.

CDR3 sequence reads: CASSMGTGTSTDTQYF. For the CDR3, the DNA is TGTGCCAGCAGCATGGGGACAGGGACTAGCACAGATACGCAGTATTTT. V gene TRBV4-2 combines with J gene TRBJ2-3; TRBD1 agrees at 9 bases. J lost 0 bases, V lost 5 bases, and 6 bases had no gene match. Germline CDR1 is LGHNA and CDR2 is YNFKEQ. CDR3 length: 16 amino acids.

In DNA form, the CDR3 reads TGTGCCTGGGAAACAGGGGGCTATGGCTACACCTTC. This sequence encodes CAWETGGYGYTF. This chain connects TRBV30 to TRBJ1-2, with 8 bases lining up with TRBD1. With 5 bases clipped from V and 4 bases from J, the junction kept 3 bases outside the gene matches. The CDR3 consists of 12 residues. Germline V gives CDR1 GTSNPN, CDR2 SVGIG (reference sequence). The full variable domain, in which reference TRBV30 and TRBJ1-2 provide the parts outside the CDR3, is SQTIHQWPATLVQPVGSPLSLECTVEGTSNPNLYWYRQAAGRGLQLLFYSVGIGQISSEVPQNLSASRPQDRQFILSSKKLLLSDSGFYLCAWETGGYGYTFGSGTRLTVV.